This record looks at one TCR beta chain sequence and its context. Its antigen remains unidentified. Nothing much larger sits one base from this clone, and base qualities are not available. This sample was included in a study of Ad26.COV2.S vaccination and SARS-CoV-2 variants (TCRdb year 2021). About the study as a whole: Vaccine-arm donors were drawn from COV1001, a multicentre, randomized, double-blind, placebo-controlled phase I-IIa trial of Ad26.COV2.S in healthy adults. Investigators did not know the trial group allocation while performing experiments and assessing outcomes. TCRbeta repertoire sequencing was used to assess the specificity and breadth of SARS-CoV-2-reactive T cell receptors after Ad26.COV2.S vaccination. Participants in the trial were split at random into five groups of five each, receiving low-dose or high-dose Ad26.COV2.S once or twice, or else placebo on both occasions. Dosing of Ad26.COV2.S was intramuscular, at either 5x10^10 or 1x10^11 viral particles, delivered as one shot or as two shots spaced 56 days apart. The TCR-sequenced set comprised around 30 samples: around 20 Ad26.COV2.S vaccine recipients, 5 placebo recipients and 8 SARS-CoV-2 convalescent individuals. What the work shows at the level of the full study, not this receptor alone: The study was not powered to compare responses between vaccine doses or regimens. Ad26.COV2.S recipients had higher spike-specific TCR breadth than placebo recipients (P = 0.0014). After vaccination, spike-specific CD8+ and CD4+ T cell responses were reported to show substantial breadth. The authors noted that the TCR breadth and depth analyses may have underestimated total T cell responses. Comparable non-spike TCR breadth was observed between vaccine and placebo recipients, consistent with only spike being contained in the vaccine.

The CDR1 and CDR2 encoded by the germline V gene are MNHEY and SVGEGT. From the cysteine through the phenylalanine, the CDR3 covers 13 amino acids. Only CDR3 DNA is held: 39 bases, read in frame from base 1. The V end gives up 6 bases and the J end 4 bases, leaving 3 bases in the junction not matched to a gene. TCRbeta CDR3 regions were sequenced with the immunoSEQ Assay. After extraction, genomic DNA underwent amplification by bias-controlled multiplex PCR, followed by high-throughput sequencing. The authors' pipeline ran thus. To quantify the absolute abundance of every unique TCRbeta CDR3 region, sequences were collapsed and filtered. Usable DNA was measured by amplifying reference genes present in all nucleated cells, and TCRbeta template counts were normalized to that usable DNA to estimate T cell fraction. Repertoire TCRs were annotated as SARS-CoV-2-specific by exact matching of V gene, CDR3 amino acid sequence and J gene to a known reactive TCR set. The reference SARS-CoV-2 TCR set was obtained from MIRA and was filtered for enrichment in COVID-19-positive ImmuneCODE repertoires, whereby public or cross-reactive TCRs were removed. Based on the MIRA antigens, annotated TCRs were further analysed at the level of specific ORF or position within ORF. Breadth was defined as annotated unique rearrangements over total unique productive rearrangements; depth was the summed frequency of those rearrangements. Group comparisons of TCR breadth used two-sided Wilcoxon rank-sum tests. The source is immuneACCESS, and TCRdb retained only in-frame sequences with V and J called. Part of the clones is not carried over; for the studies checked, unresolved V genes explain less than half of this, and the remainder is unexplained. The V and J calls and clone size are taken from that table; D and trimming were inferred from the DNA. The sample table records 450,000 to 550,000 clones; approximately 90% of these occur just once. 1.7% of the sample is in the top ten clones.

The label giving this sample's treatment or condition can be read as: 19 received Ad26.COV2.S at low or high dose, single or two shots; several received placebo; per-sample allocation not given. Repertoires of vaccine and placebo recipients were sequenced from samples taken on day 63 after the first injection. Between 29 July and 7 August 2020, Cohort 1b enrolled some 25 adults aged 18-55 years at one site in Boston, USA. As a vaccine, Ad26.COV2.S was a replication-incompetent adenovirus type 26 vector that expressed a prefusion-stabilized SARS-CoV-2 spike protein derived from the original Wuhan strain.

Material: peripheral blood, obtained in a trial of Ad26.COV2.S vaccine versus placebo. This TCR was sampled from a person aged 18-60 years who received the Ad26.COV2.S COVID-19 vaccine or a placebo. Recombination linked TRBV6-2 or TRBV6-3 to TRBJ2-5; 9 of the junction bases match TRBD2. The nucleotide sequence reads TGTGCCAGCAGCCGCGGGGGGGGAGAGACCCAGTACTTC. The translation is CASSRGGGETQYF.